The 18 T cell receptor beta chains given below trace back to one sample, sequenced in a study of control samples from healthy donors and cancer patients. Generated by immunoSEQ multiplex PCR, the TCRdb table keeps only in-frame clones and is missing some. The sample contains about 120,000 clones, 80% to 90% of which appear only once. The sample comprised blood. These receptors all stem from a man between 25 and 39 years old in good health.

This chain joins TRBV6-6 and TRBJ1-1, with TRBD1 identical over 7 bases. The CDR3 sequence is 13 residues long. Germline V CDR1 and CDR2: MNHNY, SVGAGI (reference sequence). With V trimmed by 6 bases and J by 5 bases, 6 bases remained unmatched. CDR3 region: CASRADRETEAFF. CDR3 nucleotides: TGTGCCAGCAGAGCTGACAGGGAAACTGAAGCTTTCTTT.

The chain recombines TRBV7-2 with TRBJ2-3; D gene uncertain. The V and J ends lost 5 bases and 5 bases respectively, with 11 bases between them. The CDR3 is made up of 13 amino acids. The V gene's germline CDR1 is SGHTA and CDR2 FQGNSA. The CDR3 DNA follows: TGTGCCAGCAGCATAAAGGCCGGAGATACGCAGTATTTT. Translating gives CASSIKAGDTQYF.

The J gene is TRBJ1-5, the V gene TRBV7-2; D is ambiguous. This CDR3 has 13 amino acids. Trimming stripped 5 bases from V and 4 bases from J, with 9 bases between. The germline V gene has CDR1 SGHTA and CDR2 FQGNSA. This CDR3 reads CASSEWLNQPQHF. The CDR3 nucleotides are TGTGCCAGCAGCGAGTGGCTTAATCAGCCCCAGCATTTT.

The chain links TRBV5-1 to TRBJ2-3; 8 bases match TRBD1. Germline V gene sequence: CDR1 SGHRS, CDR2 YFSETQ. The CDR3 is 14 residues long. With V trimmed by 5 bases and J by 4 bases, 6 bases remained unmatched. In DNA form, the CDR3 reads TGCGCCAGCAGGACCGGACAGGGCTCAGATACGCAGTATTTT. Its translation is CASRTGQGSDTQYF.

This clone was seen at least ten times. This rearrangement joins TRBV6-1 to TRBJ1-2; tentative D call: TRBD1 (5 bases). This CDR3 region has 15 residues. Deletions cut 2 bases from V and 1 base from J, with 11 bases between. CDR1 and CDR2 from the germline V gene are MNHNS and SASEGT. The CDR3 sequence is CASSEYAQGNYGYTF. CDR3 in DNA: TGTGCCAGCAGTGAATATGCGCAGGGTAACTATGGCTACACCTTC.

V and J are TRBV20-1 and TRBJ2-4; TRBD1 matches 7 bases. V lost 5 bases, J lost 7 bases, and 2 bases stayed unmatched. Germline CDR1 is DFQATT and CDR2 is SNEGSKA (reference sequence). The CDR3 has 11 amino acids. DNA for the CDR3: TGCAGTGCTTGGGACAGTAACATTCAGTACTTC. Translated, it gives CSAWDSNIQYF.

The V gene is TRBV2, the J gene TRBJ2-6, with D hard to call. CDR3 length: 14 residues. Trimming took 6 bases from V and 2 from J, leaving 8 bases between them. Germline lookup yields CDR1 SNHLY and CDR2 FYNNEI. The CDR3 sequence is CASRRVPGANVLTF. In DNA form, the CDR3 reads TGTGCCAGCAGGCGTGTCCCTGGGGCCAACGTCCTGACTTTC. Full variable domain (rest looked up from reference TRBV2 and TRBJ2-6): EPEVTQTPSHQVTQMGQEVILRCVPISNHLYFYWYRQILGQKVEFLVSFYNNEISEKSEIFDDQFSVERPDGSNFTLKIRSTKLEDSAMYFCASRRVPGANVLTFGAGSRLTVL.

The V and J genes are TRBV9 and TRBJ1-4; TRBD1 might be the D (5 bases). The CDR3 consists of 15 residues. V was trimmed by 0 bases and J by 7 bases, leaving 13 bases between them. The germline V gene has CDR1 SGDLS and CDR2 YYNGEE. CDR3 nucleotide sequence: TGTGCCAGCAGCGTAGATGTGGGGGAACGTGAAAAACTGTTTTTT. Protein sequence: CASSVDVGEREKLFF.

This clone was recorded a few times. J is TRBJ1-5 and V is TRBV15; D unresolved. Germline assignment: CDR1 LNHNV and CDR2 YYDKDF (reference sequence). The CDR3 has 14 residues. The germline V and J ends were trimmed by 0 bases and 7 bases, with 10 bases remaining between them. The CDR3 protein is CATSRDIPGQPQHF. As DNA, the CDR3 is TGTGCCACCAGCAGAGATATCCCGGGCCAGCCCCAGCATTTT.

The sample holds a few counts of this clone. The rearrangement links TRBV24-1 to TRBJ1-5, with D hard to call. Germline assignment: CDR1 KGHDR and CDR2 SFDVKD. Deletions cut 5 bases from V and 5 bases from J, with 18 bases between. The CDR3 is 16 residues long. The CDR3 coding sequence is TGTGCCACCAGTGCTCCGGGCCGCGAATCTGATCAGCCCCAGCATTTT. This gives the protein CATSAPGRESDQPQHF.

The genes are TRBV30 and TRBJ1-1, with D maybe TRBD1 (6 bases). The CDR3 is 12 amino acids. Germline V lookup: CDR1 GTSNPN, CDR2 SVGIG (reference sequence). Trimming pared 5 bases from V and 0 bases from J, leaving 7 bases between. CDR3 nucleotides: TGTGCCTGGGGACAGTTGAACACTGAAGCTTTCTTT. It codes for CAWGQLNTEAFF.

This clone was recorded a few times. The rearrangement links TRBV24-1 to TRBJ2-3; unclear D gene. The CDR3 covers 13 residues. The germline gives CDR1 KGHDR, CDR2 SFDVKD. The ends were cut back, 9 bases at V and 4 bases at J, with 13 bases in the middle. CDR3 DNA: TGTGCCACCGAAGGTGGTAGCTCAGATACGCAGTATTTT. Amino acids: CATEGGSSDTQYF.

J is TRBJ1-2 and V is TRBV25-1; 7 bases line up with TRBD1. Germline V gene data show CDR1 as MGHDK and CDR2 as SYGVNS. The CDR3 extends over 14 amino acids. Trimming took 6 bases from V and 4 from J; bases not matched to a gene: 8. The CDR3 loop reads CASSEAQGIYGYTF. The CDR3 DNA reads TGTGCCAGCAGCGAGGCACAGGGGATCTATGGCTACACCTTC.

V and J are TRBV10-3 and TRBJ1-2; 8 bases are a match to TRBD1. This CDR3 spans 14 amino acids. The V segment lost 10 bases and the J segment 0 bases; nucleotides outside the gene matches: 7. Germline V lookup: CDR1 ENHRY, CDR2 SYGVKD. In DNA form, the CDR3 reads TGTGCCACTACAGGGGGGAAGACTAACTATGGCTACACCTTC. Its protein product is CATTGGKTNYGYTF.

V and J are TRBV5-4 and TRBJ1-1, with TRBD1 as a possible D gene (5 bases). The germline V and J ends were trimmed by 4 bases and 0 bases, with 16 bases remaining between them. Germline V lookup: CDR1 SGHNT, CDR2 YYREEE (reference sequence). The CDR3 consists of 16 residues. CDR3 residues: CASSPRQTIMNTEAFF. DNA of the CDR3: TGTGCCAGCAGCCCACGACAGACTATTATGAACACTGAAGCTTTCTTT.

V usage is TRBV11-3 and J usage is TRBJ1-1; the D gene is possibly TRBD1 (6 bases). With 5 bases removed from V and 5 bases from J, the gap between germline ends came to 18 bases. From germline, CDR1 is SGHNT and CDR2 YENEEA. The CDR3 is 15 amino acids. The CDR3 here is CASSPRLTGQTEAFF. CDR3 in DNA: TGTGCCAGCAGCCCTCGACTGACAGGACAGACTGAAGCTTTCTTT.

This chain uses TRBV10-1 with TRBJ1-1; 8 bases are a match to TRBD1. Germline V gives CDR1 WNHNN, CDR2 SYGVQD (reference sequence). The V and J ends lost 0 bases and 10 bases, in that order; junction bases with no gene match: 10. The CDR3 sequence is 15 residues long. CDR3: CASSESWAGGDAAFF. The DNA for the CDR3 is TGCGCCAGCAGTGAGTCCTGGGCAGGGGGCGACGCAGCTTTCTTT.

The chain uses TRBV29-1 and TRBJ1-1; 9 bases are shared with TRBD1. There are 13 residues in the CDR3. Germline V gene data show CDR1 as SQVTM and CDR2 as ANQGSEA. The ends lost 6 bases at V and 2 bases at J; junction bases unmatched: 4. CDR3 sequence: CSVLGQGNTEAFF. In nucleotides, the CDR3 is TGCAGCGTCCTGGGACAGGGAAACACTGAAGCTTTCTTT.